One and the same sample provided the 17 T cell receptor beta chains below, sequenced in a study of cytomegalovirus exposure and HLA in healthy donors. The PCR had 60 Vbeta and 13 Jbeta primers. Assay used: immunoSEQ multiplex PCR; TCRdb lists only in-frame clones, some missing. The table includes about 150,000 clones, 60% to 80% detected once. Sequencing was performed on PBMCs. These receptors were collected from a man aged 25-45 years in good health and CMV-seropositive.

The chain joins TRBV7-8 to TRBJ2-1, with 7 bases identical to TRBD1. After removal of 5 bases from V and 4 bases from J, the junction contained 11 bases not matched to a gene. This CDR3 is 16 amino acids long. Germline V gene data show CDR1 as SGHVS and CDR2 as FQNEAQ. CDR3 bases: TGTGCCAGCAGCCTATCACAGGGGACCTTATACAATGAGCAGTTCTTC. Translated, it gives CASSLSQGTLYNEQFF.

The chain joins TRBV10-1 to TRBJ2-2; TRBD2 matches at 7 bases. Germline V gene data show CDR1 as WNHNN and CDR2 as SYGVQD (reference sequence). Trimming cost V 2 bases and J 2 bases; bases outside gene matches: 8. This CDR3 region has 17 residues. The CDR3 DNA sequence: TGCGCCAGCAGTGAGATATCGACTAGCCCAAACACCGGGGAGCTGTTTTTT. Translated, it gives CASSEISTSPNTGELFF.

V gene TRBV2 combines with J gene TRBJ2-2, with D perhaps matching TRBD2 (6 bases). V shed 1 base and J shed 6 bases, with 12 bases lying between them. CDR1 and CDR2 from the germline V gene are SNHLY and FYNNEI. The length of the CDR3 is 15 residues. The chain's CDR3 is CASSEVRRAPGELFF. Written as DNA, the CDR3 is TGTGCCAGCAGTGAAGTTAGGAGGGCCCCCGGGGAGCTGTTTTTT.

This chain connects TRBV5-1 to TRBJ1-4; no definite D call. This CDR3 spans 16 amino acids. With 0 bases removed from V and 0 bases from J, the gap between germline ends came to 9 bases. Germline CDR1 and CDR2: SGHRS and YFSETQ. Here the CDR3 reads CASSLGHGATNEKLFF. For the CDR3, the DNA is TGCGCCAGCAGCTTGGGACACGGTGCAACTAATGAAAAACTGTTTTTT.

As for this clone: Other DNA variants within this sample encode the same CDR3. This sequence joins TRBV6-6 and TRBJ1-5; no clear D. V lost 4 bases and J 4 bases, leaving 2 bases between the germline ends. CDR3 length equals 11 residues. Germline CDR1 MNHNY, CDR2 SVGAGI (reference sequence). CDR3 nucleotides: TGTGCCAGCAGTTCTAATCAGCCCCAGCATTTT. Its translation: CASSSNQPQHF.

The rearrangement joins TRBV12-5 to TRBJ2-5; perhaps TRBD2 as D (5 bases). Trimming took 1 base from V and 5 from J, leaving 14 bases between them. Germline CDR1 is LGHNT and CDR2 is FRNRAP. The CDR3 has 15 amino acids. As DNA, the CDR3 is TGTGCTAGTGGTTTGGAAGCAGCGGCGCGGGAGACCCAGTACTTC. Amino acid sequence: CASGLEAAARETQYF.

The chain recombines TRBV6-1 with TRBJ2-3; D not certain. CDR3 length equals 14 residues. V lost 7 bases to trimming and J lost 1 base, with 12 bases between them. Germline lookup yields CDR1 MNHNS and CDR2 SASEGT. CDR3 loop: CASTTRWGTDTQYF. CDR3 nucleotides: TGTGCCAGCACCACCAGGTGGGGCACAGATACGCAGTATTTT.

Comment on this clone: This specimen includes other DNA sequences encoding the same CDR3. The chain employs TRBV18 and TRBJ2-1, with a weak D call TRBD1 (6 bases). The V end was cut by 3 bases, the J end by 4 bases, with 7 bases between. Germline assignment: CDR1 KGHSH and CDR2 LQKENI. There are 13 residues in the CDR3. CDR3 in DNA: TGTGCCAGCTCACCGGACAGTTACAATGAGCAGTTCTTC. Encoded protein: CASSPDSYNEQFF. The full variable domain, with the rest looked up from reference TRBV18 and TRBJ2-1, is NAGVMQNPRHLVRRRGQEARLRCSPMKGHSHVYWYRQLPEEGLKFMVYLQKENIIDESGMPKERFSAEFPKEGPSILRIQQVVRGDSAAYFCASSPDSYNEQFFGPGTRLTVL.

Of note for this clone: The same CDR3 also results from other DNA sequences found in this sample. The CDR3 here is CASSLGGTPTDTQYF. DNA for the CDR3: TGCGCCAGCAGCTTGGGCGGGACTCCAACAGATACGCAGTATTTT. This chain uses TRBV5-1 with TRBJ2-3; maybe TRBD2 (6 bases). Germline V lookup: CDR1 SGHRS, CDR2 YFSETQ. The ends were cut back, 0 bases at V and 3 bases at J, with 11 bases in the middle. This CDR3 has 15 residues.

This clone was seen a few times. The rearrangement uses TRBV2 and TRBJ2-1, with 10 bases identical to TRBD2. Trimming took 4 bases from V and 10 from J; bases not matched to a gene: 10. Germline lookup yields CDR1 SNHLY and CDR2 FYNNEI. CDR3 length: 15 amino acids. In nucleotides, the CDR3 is TGTGCCAGCAGTGCCCACGCTAGCGGGGGTCGAGAGCAGTTCTTC. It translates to CASSAHASGGREQFF.

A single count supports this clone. CDR3 nucleotide sequence: TGTGCCAGCAGCCCAGGGCGGGGCACTGAAGCTTTCTTT. Amino acids: CASSPGRGTEAFF. This chain links TRBV11-2 with TRBJ1-1, with a possible D match to TRBD1 (5 bases). The V gene lost 5 bases and the J gene lost 4 bases, with 11 bases spanning the gap. CDR3 length equals 13 residues. The germline CDR1 and CDR2 sequences are SGHAT and FQNNGV.

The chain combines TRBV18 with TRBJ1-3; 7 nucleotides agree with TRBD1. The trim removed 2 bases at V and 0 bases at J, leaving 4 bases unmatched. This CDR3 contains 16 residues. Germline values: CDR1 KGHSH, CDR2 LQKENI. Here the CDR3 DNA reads TGTGCCAGCTCACCAGGACAGGTGAGCTCTGGAAACACCATATATTTT. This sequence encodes CASSPGQVSSGNTIYF.

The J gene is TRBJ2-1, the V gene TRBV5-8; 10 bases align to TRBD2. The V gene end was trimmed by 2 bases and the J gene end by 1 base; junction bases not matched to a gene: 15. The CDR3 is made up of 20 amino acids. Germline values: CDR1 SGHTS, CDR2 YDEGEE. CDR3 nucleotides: TGTGCCAGCAGCTTTTTGCAAACTAGCGGGGCGTTCCCTTCCTACAATGAGCAGTTCTTC. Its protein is CASSFLQTSGAFPSYNEQFF.

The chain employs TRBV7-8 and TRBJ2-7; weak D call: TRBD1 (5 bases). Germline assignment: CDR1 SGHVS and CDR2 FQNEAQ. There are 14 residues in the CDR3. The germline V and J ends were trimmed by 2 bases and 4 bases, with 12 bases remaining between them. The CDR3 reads CASSLRSGSYEQYF. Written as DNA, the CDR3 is TGTGCCAGCAGCTTAAGGTCAGGGTCGTACGAGCAGTACTTC.

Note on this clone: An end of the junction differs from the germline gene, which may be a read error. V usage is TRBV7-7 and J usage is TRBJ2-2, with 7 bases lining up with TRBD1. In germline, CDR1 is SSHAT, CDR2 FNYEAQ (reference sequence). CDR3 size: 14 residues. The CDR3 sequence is CASSRQGNTGELFF. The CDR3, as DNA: TGTGCTAGCAGCCGACAGGGGAACACCGGGGAGCTGTTTTTT.

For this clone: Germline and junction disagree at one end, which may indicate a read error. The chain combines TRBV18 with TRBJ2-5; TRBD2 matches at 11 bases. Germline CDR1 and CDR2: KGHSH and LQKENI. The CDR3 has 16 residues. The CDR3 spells CVSSSGLAEAQETQYF. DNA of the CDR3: TGTGTCAGCTCATCGGGACTAGCGGAGGCCCAAGAGACCCAGTACTTC.

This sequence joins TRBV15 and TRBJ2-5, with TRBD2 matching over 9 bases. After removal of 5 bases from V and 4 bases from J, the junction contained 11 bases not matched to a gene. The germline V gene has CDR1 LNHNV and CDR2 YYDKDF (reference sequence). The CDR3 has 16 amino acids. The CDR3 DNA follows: TGTGCCACCAGCGCTAAACCGGGACTAGCAGGAGAGACCCAGTACTTC. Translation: CATSAKPGLAGETQYF.